The next 28 T cell receptor beta chains were all read from a single sample in a study of technical replicates of blood from several donors. The protocol was immunoSEQ multiplex PCR, while the TCRdb copy is restricted to in-frame clones and leaves out a portion. Here the sample spans about 79,000 clones, 94% being singletons. The sample was T cells isolated from PBMCs. The receptors originated from a human donor in good health.

This rearrangement joins TRBV4-1 to TRBJ1-2, with TRBD1 identical over 9 bases. The CDR3 contains 16 residues. V gave up 4 bases and J gave up 4 bases; unmatched junction bases: 10. CDR1 and CDR2 from the germline V gene are MGHRA and YSYEKL. This CDR3 reads CASSLRDRVGPYGYTF. CDR3 sequence (DNA): TGCGCCAGCAGCCTCCGGGACAGGGTAGGTCCCTATGGCTACACCTTC.

This clone came up once. The DNA for the CDR3 is TGTGCCAGCAGTGGGGCAGAACTCAACTATGGCTACACCTTC. Translated: CASSGAELNYGYTF. The chain has TRBV6-1 and TRBJ1-2; D not resolved. V shed 4 bases and J shed 2 bases, with 11 bases lying between them. This CDR3 contains 14 residues. CDR1 MNHNS and CDR2 SASEGT come from the germline V gene.

This rearrangement joins TRBV5-1 to TRBJ1-2; possibly TRBD1 for D (6 bases). V was trimmed by 1 base and J by 8 bases, leaving 15 bases between them. Per the germline V gene, CDR1 is SGHRS and CDR2 is YFSETQ. The CDR3 is 14 amino acids. The CDR3 DNA reads as TGCGCCAGCAGCTTGTGGACACAGGGTTACGGCTACACCTTC. The encoded protein is CASSLWTQGYGYTF.

This chain uses TRBV4-1 with TRBJ1-5; 8 nucleotides align to TRBD1. Germline lookup yields CDR1 MGHRA and CDR2 YSYEKL. CDR3 length: 16 amino acids. V shed 1 base, J shed 2 bases, and the junction held 4 bases outside the gene matches. CDR3 coding DNA: TGCGCCAGCAGCCAAGCCGGACAGGGTCGCAATCAGCCCCAGCATTTT. Translating gives CASSQAGQGRNQPQHF.

J is TRBJ2-7 and V is TRBV6-5; TRBD1 aligns across 10 bases. CDR1 is MNHEY, CDR2 SVGAGI, per germline. CDR3 length: 14 residues. V shed 5 bases and J 2 bases; nucleotides not matched to a gene: 3. The CDR3 nucleotides read TGTGCCAGCAGTGGGACAGGGGTCCCCTACGAGCAGTACTTC. Protein product: CASSGTGVPYEQYF.

The chain combines TRBV6-6 with TRBJ2-7; the D is unclear. Germline CDR1 and CDR2: MNHNY and SVGAGI (reference sequence). The CDR3 has 13 residues. V lost 1 base and J lost 5, with 9 bases in between. CDR3 loop: CASSYFPRDEQYF. CDR3 nucleotide sequence: TGTGCCAGCAGTTACTTCCCCCGGGACGAGCAGTACTTC.

This sequence joins TRBV6-4 and TRBJ1-4; D is uncertain. V lost 6 bases, J lost 2 bases, and 7 bases lay in between. This CDR3 is 13 amino acids long. CDR1 and CDR2 (germline): MRHNA, SNTAGT. The CDR3 DNA reads TGTGCCAGCAGCCGGGATACTAATGAAAAACTGTTTTTT. Amino acid sequence: CASSRDTNEKLFF.

V is TRBV4-2 and J is TRBJ2-1; tentatively, D is TRBD2 (6 bases). Trimming took off 0 bases at V and 0 bases at J, with 9 bases between the two ends. CDR1 LGHNA and CDR2 YNFKEQ come from the germline V gene. This CDR3 spans 16 amino acids. As DNA, the CDR3 is TGTGCCAGCAGCCAAGAAGGCGGGAACTCCTACAATGAGCAGTTCTTC. Protein: CASSQEGGNSYNEQFF.

This chain joins TRBV7-9 and TRBJ1-3; TRBD1 aligns across 7 bases. The germline V gene encodes CDR1 SEHNR and CDR2 FQNEAQ (reference sequence). The CDR3 runs to 14 residues. J gave up 2 bases and V 2 bases, and 0 bases lay outside the gene matches. The CDR3 region has the DNA TGTGCCAGCAGCTTAACAGGGGCTGGAAACACCATATATTTT. Protein product: CASSLTGAGNTIYF. Variable domain in full (rest from reference TRBV7-9 and TRBJ1-3): DTGVSQNPRHKITKRGQNVTFRCDPISEHNRLYWYRQTLGQGPEFLTYFQNEAQLEKSRLLSDRFSAERPKGSFSTLEIQRTEQGDSAMYLCASSLTGAGNTIYFGEGSWLTVV.

The V gene is TRBV4-1, the J gene TRBJ2-7; D may be TRBD2 (6 bases). The CDR3 has 16 residues. CDR1 MGHRA and CDR2 YSYEKL come from the germline V gene. The V end was cut by 0 bases, the J end by 8 bases, with 20 bases between. In nucleotides, the CDR3 is TGCGCCAGCAGCCAAGATAAACGGGGAGGCCCGGGAAAGCAGTACTTC. It specifies CASSQDKRGGPGKQYF.

The rearrangement joins TRBV28 to TRBJ2-2; 11 bases map to TRBD2. The germline gives CDR1 MDHEN, CDR2 SYDVKM. CDR3 length: 17 residues. Trimming cost V 7 bases and J 3 bases; bases outside gene matches: 10. The CDR3 region is CASTQLAGGRYTGELFF. DNA for the CDR3: TGTGCCAGCACCCAGCTAGCGGGAGGAAGATACACCGGGGAGCTGTTTTTT.

The V and J genes are TRBV7-9 and TRBJ2-7, with a weak D call TRBD1 (7 bases). Germline CDR1 is SEHNR and CDR2 is FQNEAQ (reference sequence). V was shortened by 8 bases and J by 4 bases, with 15 bases between the two germline ends. CDR3 length equals 13 residues. As DNA, the CDR3 is TGTGCCAGCGGAGGGGGCAGGGCTTACGAGCAGTACTTC. Encoded protein: CASGGGRAYEQYF.

This sequence joins TRBV2 and TRBJ2-7; maybe TRBD2 (6 bases). Trimming left V 2 bases short and J 4 bases short, with 15 bases between. The CDR3 has 15 residues. The germline CDR1 and CDR2 sequences are SNHLY and FYNNEI. Written as DNA, the CDR3 is TGTGCCAGCAGTGAATGGGCCGTGAGCGGGTACGAGCAGTACTTC. It codes for CASSEWAVSGYEQYF. Full variable domain (rest looked up from reference TRBV2 and TRBJ2-7): EPEVTQTPSHQVTQMGQEVILRCVPISNHLYFYWYRQILGQKVEFLVSFYNNEISEKSEIFDDQFSVERPDGSNFTLKIRSTKLEDSAMYFCASSEWAVSGYEQYFGPGTRLTVT.

This clone was seen just once. The gene calls are TRBV10-3 and TRBJ2-2; 9 bases are shared with TRBD2. After removal of 8 bases from V and 6 bases from J, the junction contained 7 bases not matched to a gene. CDR1 and CDR2 from the germline V gene are ENHRY and SYGVKD. The CDR3 loop spans 14 amino acids. The CDR3 DNA reads as TGTGCCATCCGGGATAGCGGGGGCCCCGGGGAGCTGTTTTTT. It specifies CAIRDSGGPGELFF.

V is TRBV19 and J is TRBJ2-7, with TRBD1 matching 10 bases. CDR1 is LNHDA and CDR2 is SQIVND in the germline V gene (reference sequence). J lost 4 bases, V lost 5 bases, and 5 bases had no gene match. The length of the CDR3 is 14 residues. Here the CDR3 reads CASSSGQGGYEQYF. In nucleotides, the CDR3 is TGTGCCAGTAGTTCCGGACAGGGGGGATACGAGCAGTACTTC.

Here the CDR3 reads CASNRGQSTDTQYF. The CDR3, as DNA: TGTGCCAGTAACCGGGGTCAAAGCACAGATACGCAGTATTTT. The chain recombines TRBV19 with TRBJ2-3; D perhaps matches TRBD2 (5 bases). V lost 7 bases and J lost 0, with 11 bases in between. The CDR3 consists of 14 residues. In germline, CDR1 is LNHDA, CDR2 SQIVND (reference sequence).

The chain recombines TRBV10-1 with TRBJ2-5; 11 bases line up with TRBD2. With V trimmed by 5 bases and J by 2 bases, 4 bases remained unmatched. From germline, CDR1 is WNHNN and CDR2 SYGVQD (reference sequence). CDR3 length: 15 amino acids. CDR3 bases: TGCGCCAGCAGTCCTTTAGCGGGAGGGCAAGAGACCCAGTACTTC. It yields the protein CASSPLAGGQETQYF.

This chain joins TRBV4-1 and TRBJ2-2, with D perhaps matching TRBD2 (5 bases). Germline CDR1 is MGHRA and CDR2 is YSYEKL. The CDR3 spans 16 residues. Trimming stripped 1 base from V and 6 bases from J, with 15 bases between. This CDR3 reads CASSQVMTRGPGELFF. The CDR3 nucleotides are TGCGCCAGCAGCCAAGTAATGACGCGCGGGCCCGGGGAGCTGTTTTTT.

This clone was picked up one time. The rearrangement joins TRBV12-5 to TRBJ1-3, with D tentatively TRBD1 (6 bases). Per germline, CDR1 LGHNT and CDR2 FRNRAP. There are 16 residues in the CDR3. V was clipped by 3 bases and J by 8 bases, with 20 bases between them. The CDR3 loop reads CASGFGIQGGKDTIYF. The CDR3 DNA follows: TGTGCTAGTGGTTTTGGTATACAGGGAGGGAAAGACACCATATATTTT.

This clone was recorded once. The chain uses TRBV19 and TRBJ1-5; D perhaps matches TRBD1 (6 bases). The V end lost 6 bases, the J end lost 7 bases, and 16 bases lay between the germline ends. The germline gives CDR1 LNHDA, CDR2 SQIVND (reference sequence). The CDR3 is made up of 14 amino acids. The CDR3 bases are TGTGCCAGTAGCCAAACAGGGAGACAGCAGCCCCAGCATTTT. Translated: CASSQTGRQQPQHF.

The chain combines TRBV4-1 with TRBJ2-2, with D perhaps TRBD2 (6 bases). From germline, CDR1 is MGHRA and CDR2 YSYEKL. Trimming took off 8 bases at V and 4 bases at J, with 17 bases between the two ends. CDR3 length: 15 amino acids. The CDR3 DNA is TGCGCCAGCCGGCCGGGGACGGGGGTCACCGGGGAGCTGTTTTTT. It translates to CASRPGTGVTGELFF.

The rearrangement links TRBV6-6 to TRBJ1-6, with 9 bases fitting TRBD1. The germline CDR1 and CDR2 sequences are MNHNY and SVGAGI (reference sequence). This CDR3 spans 14 amino acids. V lost 4 bases and J lost 10; bases outside the gene matches: 5. The CDR3 reads CASSSYRGLSPLHF. The CDR3 coding sequence is TGTGCCAGCAGTTCATACAGGGGGCTCTCACCCCTCCACTTT.

This rearrangement joins TRBV11-1 to TRBJ2-1, with TRBD1 matching 9 bases. The ends lost 5 bases at V and 6 bases at J; junction bases unmatched: 11. Germline V CDR1 and CDR2: SGHAT, FQDESV (reference sequence). The CDR3 consists of 16 residues. CDR3 DNA sequence: TGTGCCAGCAGCCCCCGGGACAGGGACCGGGGCAATGAGCAGTTCTTC. It encodes CASSPRDRDRGNEQFF.

The chain employs TRBV10-3 and TRBJ2-3; 8 bases fit TRBD1. The germline V gene has CDR1 ENHRY and CDR2 SYGVKD. V gave up 10 bases and J gave up 2 bases; unmatched junction bases: 11. The CDR3 has 15 amino acids. CDR3 DNA sequence: TGTGCCACCGCCACTATGGGACAGGACACAGATACGCAGTATTTT. As protein: CATATMGQDTDTQYF.

The rearrangement uses TRBV27 and TRBJ1-1; D is unclear. From germline, CDR1 is MNHEY and CDR2 SMNVEV (reference sequence). V lost 0 bases to trimming and J lost 3 bases, with 14 bases between them. The CDR3 loop spans 16 amino acids. CDR3 bases: TGTGCCAGCAGTTTATCGCGTGCGGCAAGGTACACTGAAGCTTTCTTT. Residues: CASSLSRAARYTEAFF.

This clone was seen just once. This chain joins TRBV29-1 and TRBJ2-1, with D maybe TRBD1 (5 bases). CDR3 size: 11 residues. V was trimmed by 2 bases and J by 9 bases, leaving 8 bases between them. Germline V gene lookup returns CDR1 SQVTM and CDR2 ANQGSEA. The CDR3 protein is CSVEFRAEQFF. The CDR3 DNA reads as TGCAGCGTTGAATTCAGGGCTGAGCAGTTCTTC.

The chain recombines TRBV10-1 with TRBJ1-1; D unclear. Trimming pared 6 bases from V and 3 bases from J, leaving 5 bases between. Germline assignment: CDR1 WNHNN and CDR2 SYGVQD (reference sequence). The CDR3 runs 11 residues. Written as DNA, the CDR3 is TGCGCCAGCAGGTCCGACACTGAAGCTTTCTTT. Translating it yields CASRSDTEAFF.

This clone was observed a single time. The rearrangement uses TRBV11-3 and TRBJ2-2, with TRBD1 as a possible D gene (5 bases). There are 14 residues in the CDR3. Trimming cost V 5 bases and J 1 base, with 8 bases left between them. Germline values: CDR1 SGHNT, CDR2 YENEEA. The CDR3 region has the DNA TGTGCCAGCAGCCCAACAGGGAACACCGGGGAGCTGTTTTTT. Translated: CASSPTGNTGELFF.